The present entry profiles one TCR beta chain with its context. What antigen it recognizes has not been identified. Per-nucleotide qualities are absent, and no much larger clonotype sits a single base away. Explained via the paper, the time point label denotes: baseline before first vaccination. Interpreted using the paper, the treatment or condition label stands for: meningococcal conjugate vaccine given as trial control. Vaccinee samples came from UK trials COV001 and COV002, including a single-blind randomized controlled phase 2/3 trial of AZD1222 (ChAdOx1 nCoV-19) in healthy adults. Trial participant PBMC samples were collected at day 0 and day 28 after the second dose for TCRbeta chain sequencing. The CDR3 regions of human TCRbeta chains were analyzed by immunosequencing. Per the original workflow: TCRs in the repertoires were compared against a reference library of SARS-CoV-2-specific TCRs that had been generated with the MIRA antigen-specificity platform. Breadth was defined as the fraction of unique TCRs that were SARS-CoV-2-associated. Depth was defined as the fraction of total T cells that were SARS-CoV-2-associated. Each spike-specific TCR was assigned to its reactive spike region and to a CD4 or CD8 class using the MIRA data. Log10-transformed breadth and depth values were compared by one-way ANOVA with Sidak's multiple comparisons tests. TCRdb re-hosts the immuneACCESS table, in-frame sequences only. Its copies lack some clones; in the studies checked, an unresolved V gene accounts for under half of them, and the cause for the rest is not known. D and trimming come from the DNA, and the V and J calls and clone size come from that table. For this sample the table gives 120,000 to 150,000 clones, of which over 80% were detected only once. 2.8% of the sample rests with the top ten.

V sheds 3 bases and J sheds 5 bases, leaving 23 bases between their ends. The CDR3 goes from the cysteine to the phenylalanine over 17 residues. The sequence is cut down to CDR3 DNA, 51 bases in frame from base 1. From a lookup of the germline V gene, CDR1 and CDR2 are SGHTA and FQGNSA. The data belong to a study of T cell responses to AZD1222 COVID-19 vaccine (dated by TCRdb to the early 2020s). Study-wide context: A total of 233 trial participants underwent TCR sequencing, of whom around 200 received two doses of AZD1222 and around 26 received two doses of the MenACWY control vaccine. Trial participants were enrolled by age into 18-55, 56-69 and 70-plus year subgroups, with about 150, 27 and 61 TCR-sequenced participants respectively.

Results the study describes overall, beyond this receptor: After two AZD1222 doses, both the breadth and the depth of spike-specific TCRs were significantly higher than at day 0 and than in MenACWY recipients. The vaccine-associated CD4 TCRs covered the entire spike protein, and the dominant responses fell in regions 160-218 and 743-854. Participants were mostly white British, with more females than males. The authors suggested clonal diversity may have been underestimated. Epitopes outside the regions mutated in the B.1.351 and B.1.1.7 variants were reportedly recognized by nearly half of the unique spike-specific TCRs. The 56-69-year group was small, and its depth increase did not reach significance, likely because of low power. Because no day 14 peak-response samples were available, the repertoires could be characterized only after the peak T cell response. Conclusions about previously exposed vaccinees were limited because only six AZD1222 recipients were SARS-CoV-2 seropositive at baseline.

This clonotype was sampled from an adult in good health. The specimen was peripheral blood, collected on day 0 of MenACWY control vaccination. The V gene is TRBV7-2 and the J gene is TRBJ2-7; TRBD2 might be the D gene, on 5 matching bases. The nucleotide sequence reads TGTGCCAGCAGCTTTTCCCTGGGAAGCGGCAAAAGCAACGAGCAGTACTTC. Translation gives CASSFSLGSGKSNEQYF.